This record covers a single T cell receptor (beta chain). The antigen is undetermined. Generated by immunoSEQ multiplex PCR, the TCRdb table keeps only in-frame clones and is missing some. The sample includes approximately 62,000 clones, 70% to 90% of them seen just once. The CDR3 has 13 residues. V was pared by 5 bases and J by 7 bases, with 14 bases between. Per the germline V gene, CDR1 is MNHEY and CDR2 is SMNVEV (reference sequence). The sample belongs to a study of OX40 agonist ivuxolimab in advanced cancers. The wider study: Partial responses were seen in three patients, one with hepatocellular carcinoma and two with cutaneous melanoma. Findings and limits, study-wide: Clones of CD4+ and CD8+ blood T cells grew by week 6 at doses of 0.1 to 3.0 mg/kg.

The chain carries TRBV27 and TRBJ1-2; TRBD1 is a possible D gene (6 bases). This receptor was obtained from an adult with an advanced solid tumor such as melanoma, head and neck, liver or kidney cancer. This sample comprised CD4+ or CD8+ T cells sorted from blood, obtained in a trial of the OX40 agonist ivuxolimab. CDR3 sequence (DNA): TGTGCCAGCAGTACAGACAGGCTTAGTGGCTACACCTTC. This codes for CASSTDRLSGYTF.